The 21 T cell receptor beta chains reported below all come from one sample, sequenced in a study of STAT5B mutations in CD4+ large granular lymphocyte leukemia. The table came from immunoSEQ multiplex PCR; TCRdb's copy has only in-frame clones and leaves some out. The table lists 37,000 or so clones, roughly 87% of them singletons. Sequenced input: CD4+ T cells from blood buffy coats. Receptor source: a human donor in good health.

This clone has just one count. J is TRBJ2-5 and V is TRBV19; 9 bases match TRBD1. V lost 7 bases and J lost 5; bases outside the gene matches: 8. Germline values: CDR1 LNHDA, CDR2 SQIVND (reference sequence). This CDR3 region has 14 residues. CDR3 sequence (DNA): TGTGCCAGTACTAATACAGGGGGCCGCGAGACCCAGTACTTC. This encodes CASTNTGGRETQYF.

V usage is TRBV9 and J usage is TRBJ2-1; 7 bases agree with TRBD1. The CDR3 is 15 amino acids. Germline-derived CDR1 and CDR2 are SGDLS and YYNGEE. Trimming cost V 2 bases and J 9 bases; bases outside gene matches: 11. This CDR3 is CASSVVPTGRVEQFF. Here the CDR3 DNA reads TGTGCCAGCAGCGTGGTACCGACAGGGAGAGTTGAGCAGTTCTTC.

This clone has a single count. This sequence joins TRBV6-5 and TRBJ1-2, with 9 nucleotides matching TRBD1. Germline loops: CDR1 MNHEY, CDR2 SVGAGI. The V segment lost 0 bases and the J segment 8 bases; nucleotides outside the gene matches: 7. This CDR3 spans 15 amino acids. The CDR3 here is CASSYSGGQGSGYTF. CDR3 DNA: TGTGCCAGCAGTTACTCGGGGGGACAGGGATCGGGCTACACCTTC.

The V gene is TRBV9, the J gene TRBJ1-5; D not certain. The V gene's germline CDR1 is SGDLS and CDR2 YYNGEE. V lost 0 bases to trimming and J lost 5 bases, with 3 bases between them. The CDR3 covers 12 residues. Here the CDR3 DNA reads TGTGCCAGCAGCGTAGGAGATCAGCCCCAGCATTTT. Translating it yields CASSVGDQPQHF.

This chain links TRBV29-1 with TRBJ2-1; 7 bases align to TRBD1. The V and J ends lost 6 bases and 9 bases, in that order; junction bases with no gene match: 8. CDR1 and CDR2 (germline): SQVTM, ANQGSEA. This CDR3 contains 12 residues. This chain's CDR3 is CSVFTGVTEQFF. The CDR3 nucleotides read TGCAGCGTCTTTACAGGGGTCACTGAGCAGTTCTTC.

The chain uses TRBV5-1 and TRBJ2-5, with D possibly matching TRBD2 (6 bases). This CDR3 region has 16 residues. Looked up from germline, CDR1 is SGHRS and CDR2 is YFSETQ. Trimming stripped 0 bases from V and 2 bases from J, with 14 bases between. The CDR3 bases are TGCGCCAGCAGCTTGGACGTAACTAGCATGCAAGAGACCCAGTACTTC. Its translation is CASSLDVTSMQETQYF.

The rearrangement links TRBV28 to TRBJ1-5; D perhaps matches TRBD1 (5 bases). From germline, CDR1 is MDHEN and CDR2 SYDVKM. Trimming left V 7 bases short and J 3 bases short, with 13 bases between. This CDR3 is built from 14 residues. CDR3 DNA sequence: TGTGCCAGCACCGCGAGGGGTGACAATCAGCCCCAGCATTTT. Amino acid sequence: CASTARGDNQPQHF.

The chain is built from TRBV7-2 and TRBJ2-4; D is unresolved. CDR3 length: 14 amino acids. V was pared by 1 base and J by 0 bases, with 4 bases between. Germline-derived CDR1 and CDR2 are SGHTA and FQGNSA. CDR3 coding DNA: TGTGCCAGCAGCTTAGGGGGAGCCAAAAACATTCAGTACTTC. Amino acids: CASSLGGAKNIQYF.

This rearrangement joins TRBV11-3 to TRBJ2-2, with D perhaps matching TRBD2 (6 bases). The CDR3 runs 14 residues. Trimming cost V 5 bases and J 2 bases, with 9 bases left between them. CDR1 is SGHNT and CDR2 is YENEEA in the germline V gene. The CDR3 DNA reads TGTGCCAGCAGCCAGGACTACAACACCGGGGAGCTGTTTTTT. This sequence encodes CASSQDYNTGELFF.

This clone was seen once. The CDR3 sequence: CASSRLAGGARTDTQYF. The CDR3 coding sequence is TGTGCCAGCAGCCGACTAGCGGGAGGAGCCCGCACAGATACGCAGTATTTT. The chain links TRBV5-4 to TRBJ2-3; the match to TRBD2 covers 13 bases. The germline V gene has CDR1 SGHNT and CDR2 YYREEE (reference sequence). This CDR3 has 17 residues. The V gene end was trimmed by 4 bases and the J gene end by 1 base; junction bases not matched to a gene: 6.

CDR3 protein: CASSLGGLAGVGRNEQFF. Here the CDR3 DNA reads TGTGCCAGCAGCTTAGGGGGACTAGCGGGAGTTGGGAGGAATGAGCAGTTCTTC. The chain uses TRBV7-2 and TRBJ2-1, with 14 bases identical to TRBD2. V was pared by 1 base and J by 7 bases, with 9 bases of the junction left unmatched. The CDR3 totals 18 residues. The germline CDR1 and CDR2 sequences are SGHTA and FQGNSA.

This clone was seen just once. The chain uses TRBV18 and TRBJ2-2, with a weak D call TRBD2 (6 bases). The ends were cut back, 2 bases at V and 7 bases at J, with 17 bases in the middle. Germline CDR1 KGHSH, CDR2 LQKENI. CDR3 length: 16 amino acids. The chain's CDR3 is CASSPGGQGPHGELFF. In nucleotides, the CDR3 is TGTGCCAGCTCACCAGGAGGGCAGGGCCCCCACGGGGAGCTGTTTTTT.

The CDR3 sequence is CASSAATGVSNEQFF. The CDR3 DNA reads TGTGCCAGCAGCGCCGCGACAGGGGTAAGCAATGAGCAGTTCTTC. The rearrangement joins TRBV11-3 to TRBJ2-1, with 8 nucleotides matching TRBD1. J gave up 6 bases and V 5 bases, and 9 bases lay outside the gene matches. The CDR3 is made up of 15 amino acids. CDR1 is SGHNT and CDR2 is YENEEA in the germline V gene.

V gene TRBV5-1 combines with J gene TRBJ2-2; the match to TRBD1 covers 9 bases. Trimming took 3 bases from V and 4 from J; bases not matched to a gene: 4. The germline gives CDR1 SGHRS, CDR2 YFSETQ. This CDR3 contains 15 residues. In nucleotides, the CDR3 is TGCGCCAGCAGCTCGGGACAGGGAGGCACCGGGGAGCTGTTTTTT. Translating gives CASSSGQGGTGELFF.

The chain recombines TRBV27 with TRBJ2-3; TRBD2 is a possible D gene (6 bases). V was shortened by 5 bases and J by 4 bases, with 16 bases between the two germline ends. Germline V gene data show CDR1 as MNHEY and CDR2 as SMNVEV (reference sequence). The CDR3 is 15 amino acids. The CDR3 sequence: CASSRSGTSPDTQYF. CDR3 DNA: TGTGCCAGCAGTCGTTCCGGAACTAGCCCAGATACGCAGTATTTT.

The V and J genes are TRBV5-1 and TRBJ2-7; D call uncertain. The V and J ends lost 4 bases and 3 bases respectively, with 17 bases between them. From germline, CDR1 is SGHRS and CDR2 YFSETQ. The CDR3 spans 15 residues. CDR3 bases: TGCGCCAGCAGCCCCGAAGGTCCTCCCGTCTACGAGCAGTACTTC. Encoded protein: CASSPEGPPVYEQYF.

The chain is built from TRBV7-8 and TRBJ2-5, with TRBD1 matching 8 bases. Germline values: CDR1 SGHVS, CDR2 FQNEAQ. The CDR3 is made up of 15 amino acids. J gave up 5 bases and V 2 bases, and 7 bases lay outside the gene matches. CDR3 in DNA: TGTGCCAGCAGCTTAACTTCCAGGGGGCGGGAGACCCAGTACTTC. Encoded protein: CASSLTSRGRETQYF.

The chain couples TRBV7-9 to TRBJ2-2, with 7 bases aligning to TRBD1. Germline V lookup: CDR1 SEHNR, CDR2 FQNEAQ (reference sequence). This CDR3 is built from 14 residues. Unmatched junction bases numbered 4, after V lost 5 bases and J lost 4 bases. CDR3 sequence reads: CASSIGDSTGELFF. CDR3 DNA sequence: TGTGCCAGCAGCATAGGGGACAGCACCGGGGAGCTGTTTTTT. Supplemented by reference TRBV7-9 and TRBJ2-2, the full variable domain reads DTGVSQNPRHKITKRGQNVTFRCDPISEHNRLYWYRQTLGQGPEFLTYFQNEAQLEKSRLLSDRFSAERPKGSFSTLEIQRTEQGDSAMYLCASSIGDSTGELFFGEGSRLTVL.

The rearrangement uses TRBV5-1 and TRBJ2-1; D is unresolved. This CDR3 is built from 15 residues. Per germline, CDR1 SGHRS and CDR2 YFSETQ. Trimming pared 0 bases from V and 3 bases from J, leaving 10 bases between. The CDR3: CASSLGSSVYNEQFF. In DNA, the CDR3 is TGCGCCAGCAGCTTGGGTAGCTCCGTCTACAATGAGCAGTTCTTC.

This chain links TRBV9 with TRBJ2-2; TRBD1 might be the D (6 bases). The CDR3 spans 16 residues. Germline loops: CDR1 SGDLS, CDR2 YYNGEE. V lost 0 bases, J lost 1 base, and 10 bases lay in between. CDR3 region: CASSVEGGRNTGELFF. The DNA for the CDR3 is TGTGCCAGCAGCGTAGAAGGGGGAAGGAACACCGGGGAGCTGTTTTTT.

The CDR3 DNA sequence: TGTGCCAGCAGTTTTCGCAGGGGCAGGCAAGAGACCCAGTACTTC. Translated, it gives CASSFRRGRQETQYF. V usage is TRBV6-5 and J usage is TRBJ2-5, with a weak D call TRBD1 (6 bases). The CDR3 length is 15 residues. Trimming removed 4 bases at V and 2 bases at J, with 14 bases between. Germline V gives CDR1 MNHEY, CDR2 SVGAGI.